The clone carrying this T cell receptor (beta chain) appeared a few times. Its antigen is not identified. The sample originates from a study of beta chain features in type 1 diabetes. Study-wide context: Healthy donors and patients had similar age, gender and cell yields. Study results and limitations: For Type 1 diabetes patients, all four CD4+ subsets carried TCRB CDR3s that were moderately but significantly shorter.

One heparinised draw, averaging approximately 120 mL, was taken per donor. The CDR3 sequence is 14 residues long. The germline gives CDR1 SGHTA, CDR2 FQGNSA. The V and J ends lost 5 bases and 8 bases respectively, with 16 bases between them. Expressed TCRB transcripts got sequenced, as all isolated RNA was reverse transcribed. Data came from immunoSEQ multiplex PCR; TCRdb stores just in-frame clones and leaves some out. The sample has roughly 370,000 clones; roughly 13% are singletons. The source material was naive CD4+ T cells from blood. The receptor's source is a man under 40 in good health. The rearrangement links TRBV7-2 to TRBJ2-1, with D hard to call. CDR3: CASSTSSDFDEQFF. The CDR3 DNA reads as TGTGCCAGCAGCACTTCGTCCGATTTCGATGAGCAGTTCTTC.